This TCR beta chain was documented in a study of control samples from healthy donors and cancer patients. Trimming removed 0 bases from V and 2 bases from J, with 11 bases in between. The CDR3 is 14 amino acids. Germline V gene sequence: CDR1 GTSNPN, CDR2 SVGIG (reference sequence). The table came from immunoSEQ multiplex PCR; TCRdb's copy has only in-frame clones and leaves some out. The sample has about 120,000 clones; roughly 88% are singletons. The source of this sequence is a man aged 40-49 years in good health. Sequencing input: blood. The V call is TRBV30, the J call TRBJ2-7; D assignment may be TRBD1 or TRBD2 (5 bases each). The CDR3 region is CAWSVRGRPYEQYF. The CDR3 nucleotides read TGTGCCTGGAGTGTACGGGGCAGACCCTACGAGCAGTACTTC.